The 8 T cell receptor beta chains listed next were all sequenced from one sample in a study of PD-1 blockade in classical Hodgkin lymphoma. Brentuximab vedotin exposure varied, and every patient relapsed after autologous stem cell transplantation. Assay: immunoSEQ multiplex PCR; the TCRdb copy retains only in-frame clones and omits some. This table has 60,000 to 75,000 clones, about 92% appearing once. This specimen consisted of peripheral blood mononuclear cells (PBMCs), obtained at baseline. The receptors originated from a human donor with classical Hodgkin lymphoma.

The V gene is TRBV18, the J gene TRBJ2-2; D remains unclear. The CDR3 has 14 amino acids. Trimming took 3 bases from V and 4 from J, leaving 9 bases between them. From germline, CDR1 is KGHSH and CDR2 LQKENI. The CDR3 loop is CASSPSPFTGELFF. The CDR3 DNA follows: TGTGCCAGCTCACCCTCACCATTCACCGGGGAGCTGTTTTTT.

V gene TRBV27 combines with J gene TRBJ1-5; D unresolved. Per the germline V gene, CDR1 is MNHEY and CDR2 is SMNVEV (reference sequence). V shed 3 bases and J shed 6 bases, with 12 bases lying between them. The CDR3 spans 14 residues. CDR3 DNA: TGTGCCAGCAGTTTTTCTTGGGATCGTCAGCCCCAGCATTTT. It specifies CASSFSWDRQPQHF.

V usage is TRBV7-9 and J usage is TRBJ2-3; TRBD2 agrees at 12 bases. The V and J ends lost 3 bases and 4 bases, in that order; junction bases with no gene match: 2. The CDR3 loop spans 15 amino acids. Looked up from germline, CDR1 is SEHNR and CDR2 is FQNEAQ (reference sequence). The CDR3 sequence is CASSFLAGGADTQYF. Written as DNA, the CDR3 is TGTGCCAGCAGCTTCCTAGCGGGAGGGGCAGATACGCAGTATTTT.

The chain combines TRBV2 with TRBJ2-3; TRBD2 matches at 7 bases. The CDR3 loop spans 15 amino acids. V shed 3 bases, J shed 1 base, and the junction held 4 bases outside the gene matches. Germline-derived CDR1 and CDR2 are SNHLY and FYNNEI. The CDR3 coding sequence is TGTGCCAGCAGTGATCGGCTAGCGGGCACAGATACGCAGTATTTT. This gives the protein CASSDRLAGTDTQYF.

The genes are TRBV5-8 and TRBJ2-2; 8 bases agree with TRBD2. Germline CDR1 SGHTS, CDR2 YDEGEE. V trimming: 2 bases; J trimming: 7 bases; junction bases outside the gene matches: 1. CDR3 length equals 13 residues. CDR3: CASSFSGNGELFF. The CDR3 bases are TGTGCCAGCAGCTTTAGCGGGAACGGGGAGCTGTTTTTT. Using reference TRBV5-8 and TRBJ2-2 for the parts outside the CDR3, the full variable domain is EAGVTQSPTHLIKTRGQQATLRCSPISGHTSVYWYQQALGLGLQFLLWYDEGEERNRGNFPPRFSGRQFPNYSSELNVNALELEDSALYLCASSFSGNGELFFGEGSRLTVL.

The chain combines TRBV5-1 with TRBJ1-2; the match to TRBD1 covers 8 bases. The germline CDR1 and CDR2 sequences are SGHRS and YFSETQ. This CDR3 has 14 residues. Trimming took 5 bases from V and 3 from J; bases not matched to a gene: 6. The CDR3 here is CASRSGTGHYGYTF. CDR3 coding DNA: TGCGCCAGCAGGTCCGGGACAGGACACTATGGCTACACCTTC.

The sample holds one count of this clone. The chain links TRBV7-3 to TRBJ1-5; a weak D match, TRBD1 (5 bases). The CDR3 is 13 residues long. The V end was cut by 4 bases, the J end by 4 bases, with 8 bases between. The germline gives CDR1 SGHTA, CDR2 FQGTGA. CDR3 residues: CASSSGPNQPQHF. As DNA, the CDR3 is TGTGCCAGCAGCTCGGGACCGAATCAGCCCCAGCATTTT.

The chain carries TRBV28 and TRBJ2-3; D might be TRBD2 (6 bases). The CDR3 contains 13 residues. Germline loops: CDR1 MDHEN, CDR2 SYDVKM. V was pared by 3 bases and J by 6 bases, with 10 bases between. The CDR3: CASSFGGADTQYF. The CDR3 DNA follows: TGTGCCAGCAGTTTCGGGGGTGCGGATACGCAGTATTTT.